This entry is about one T cell receptor beta chain. Living in about two dozen US areas, the participants were between roughly 18 and 89 years of age. The data stem from a study of blood T cell repertoires in COVID-19. Study context: The United States, Italy and Spain were the sources of the acute and convalescent COVID-19 samples. T cells, B-cell-depleted T cells, or PBMCs supplied cDNA or gDNA.

Original processing methods: Amplification from reference gene primers served as the basis for estimated nucleated cell counts. Sequencing used immunoSEQ multiplex PCR; TCRdb keeps in-frame clones, though not all of them. That table gives V, J and clone size, and the DNA gave D and trimming. Found here are about 250,000 clones, roughly 87% of them singletons; the top ten hold 2.5% to 3%. V was trimmed by 1 base and J by 2 bases, leaving 14 bases between them. The germline V gene has CDR1 SGHVS and CDR2 FNYEAQ. The CDR3 sequence is 16 residues long. Input material: PBMCs or T cells enriched from blood (not recorded which). The TCR comes from a woman in her thirties with acute COVID-19. This chain connects TRBV7-6 to TRBJ2-5, with TRBD2 as a possible D gene (5 bases). CDR3 bases: TGTGCCAGCAGCTTAGTTGAGGGCGGGCGGCAAGAGACCCAGTACTTC. Residues: CASSLVEGGRQETQYF.